This T cell receptor (beta chain) originates from a study of a mutant IDH1 vaccine in newly diagnosed glioma. Overall study context: The sex distribution of treated patients was around 60% male and approximately 40% female, with a mean age of 40.4 years. Earlier care involved radiotherapy, temozolomide, or both, and the majority received both.

The table lists this clone with a count of one. Its antigen is still unknown. Study findings and constraints: Induction of immune responses by the vaccine occurred in 85% to 95% of patients. Seemingly, pseudoprogression had no relation to changes in the top peripheral T cell clonotypes.

Indicated time point: week 23, last vaccination. Vaccination comprised doses that each held 300 ug of mutant IDH1 20-mer peptide, plus topical imiquimod. The data were produced by immunoSEQ multiplex PCR, yet TCRdb's version contains in-frame clones alone and is incomplete. The data contain tens of thousands of clones, 80% of them singletons. The receptor comes from a man aged 40-49 years with glioma. The sample here was PBMCs, taken from a glioma patient whose treatment included an IDH1 peptide vaccine.

The CDR3 spells CASSLLPMNTGELFF. The CDR3 bases are TGTGCCAGCAGCCTACTACCTATGAACACCGGGGAGCTGTTTTTT. The chain combines TRBV7-2 with TRBJ2-2; no clear D gene. The CDR3 covers 15 residues. V was cut by 5 bases and J by 1 base, with 11 bases left in between. Germline loops: CDR1 SGHTA, CDR2 FQGNSA.